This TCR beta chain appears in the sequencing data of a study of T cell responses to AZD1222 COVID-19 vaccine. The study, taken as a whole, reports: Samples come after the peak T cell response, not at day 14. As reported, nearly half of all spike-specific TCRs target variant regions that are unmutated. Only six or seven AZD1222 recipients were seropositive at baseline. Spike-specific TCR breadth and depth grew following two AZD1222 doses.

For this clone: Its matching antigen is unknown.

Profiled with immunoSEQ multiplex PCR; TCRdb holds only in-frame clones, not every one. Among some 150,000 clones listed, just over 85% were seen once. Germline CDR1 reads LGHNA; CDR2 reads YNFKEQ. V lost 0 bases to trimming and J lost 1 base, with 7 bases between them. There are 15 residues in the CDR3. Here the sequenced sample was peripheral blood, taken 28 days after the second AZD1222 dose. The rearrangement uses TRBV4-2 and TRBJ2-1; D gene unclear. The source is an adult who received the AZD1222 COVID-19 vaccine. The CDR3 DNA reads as TGTGCCAGCAGCCAAGATCACAGTTCCTACAATGAGCAGTTCTTC. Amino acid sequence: CASSQDHSSYNEQFF.